These T cell receptor beta chains were read from a single sample in a study of shared clonotypes between healthy human individuals. This table comes from immunoSEQ multiplex PCR, and its TCRdb copy is limited to in-frame clones, with some not included. The repertoire has 2 million to 2.5 million clones, approximately 93% of them found once; the top ten carry under 0.45%. Sequenced: naive CD4+ T cells from PBMCs. These receptors were taken from a man between 18 and 29 years old in good health. Some clones in this sample may be carry-over from other donors' samples. Both conserved end residues are part of each CDR3. The D gene is left open where the match is weak. Only some rows state a clone size, as once, few, many or a class for expanded clones.

d_call: -
j_call: TRBJ2-7
clone_size: -
v_call: TRBV25-1
cdr3_nt: TGTGCCAGCAGCTCTGACAGGAGTGGATACGAGCAGTACTTC
cdr3_aa: CASSSDRSGYEQYF

d_call: -
j_call: TRBJ2-3
clone_size: -
v_call: TRBV18
cdr3_nt: TGTGCCAGCTCACCCCCTAGCAGAGCAACTAGCACAGATACGCAGTATTTT
cdr3_aa: CASSPPSRATSTDTQYF

d_call: -
j_call: TRBJ1-2
clone_size: -
v_call: TRBV19
cdr3_nt: TGTGCCAGTAGTATAGGGAGGGGATCCTATGGCTACACCTTC
cdr3_aa: CASSIGRGSYGYTF

d_call: -
j_call: TRBJ2-1
clone_size: -
v_call: TRBV7-8
cdr3_nt: TGTGCCAGCAGCTTTCGGGGGAGTTTCCGCTCGGATGAGCAGTTCTTC
cdr3_aa: CASSFRGSFRSDEQFF

d_call: TRBD2
j_call: TRBJ2-1
clone_size: -
v_call: TRBV10-2
cdr3_nt: TGCGCCAGCAGTGGACTAGCGGTGAACAATGAGCAGTTCTTC
cdr3_aa: CASSGLAVNNEQFF

d_call: -
j_call: TRBJ2-1
clone_size: -
v_call: TRBV7-9
cdr3_nt: TGTGCCAGCAGCTTAGAATTAAACAATGAGCAGTTCTTC
cdr3_aa: CASSLELNNEQFF

d_call: TRBD1
j_call: TRBJ2-1
clone_size: -
v_call: TRBV5-1
cdr3_nt: TGCGCCAGCAGCTTGGCACCGCGGGACAGGGGCCACAATGAGCAGTTCTTC
cdr3_aa: CASSLAPRDRGHNEQFF

d_call: TRBD2
j_call: TRBJ2-3
clone_size: -
v_call: TRBV5-1
cdr3_nt: TGCGCCAGCAGCCAAACTAGCGGGAGGAGGACAGATACGCAGTATTTT
cdr3_aa: CASSQTSGRRTDTQYF

d_call: -
j_call: TRBJ1-2
clone_size: -
v_call: TRBV28
cdr3_nt: TGTGCCAGCAGTTTTCCCGGAAACTATGGCTACACCTTC
cdr3_aa: CASSFPGNYGYTF

d_call: -
j_call: TRBJ2-1
clone_size: -
v_call: TRBV30
cdr3_nt: TGTGCCTCCAATGAGCAGTTCTTC
cdr3_aa: CASNEQFF

d_call: -
j_call: TRBJ1-1
clone_size: -
v_call: TRBV7-2
cdr3_nt: TGTGCCAGCAGCTCCATGGGAGGGGGCACTGAAGCTTTCTTT
cdr3_aa: CASSSMGGGTEAFF

d_call: TRBD1
j_call: TRBJ2-5
clone_size: -
v_call: TRBV6-1
cdr3_nt: TGTGCCAGCACCCCCGGGACAGGGCCAGCGGAGACCCAGTACTTC
cdr3_aa: CASTPGTGPAETQYF

d_call: -
j_call: TRBJ1-2
clone_size: -
v_call: TRBV30
cdr3_nt: TGTGCCTGGAGTAAACAAAGACGCCTACTCCTTAACTATGGCTACACCTTC
cdr3_aa: CAWSKQRRLLLNYGYTF

d_call: TRBD2
j_call: TRBJ2-1
clone_size: -
v_call: TRBV5-1
cdr3_nt: TGCGCCAGCAGCTTTTCCAGCGGGGCCGACTCCTACAATGAGCAGTTCTTC
cdr3_aa: CASSFSSGADSYNEQFF

d_call: TRBD2
j_call: TRBJ2-5
clone_size: -
v_call: TRBV6-6
cdr3_nt: TGTGCCAGCAGTTACTCGACGCTAGCGGGAGAGACCCAGTACTTC
cdr3_aa: CASSYSTLAGETQYF

d_call: TRBD2
j_call: TRBJ2-5
clone_size: -
v_call: TRBV5-4
cdr3_nt: TGTGCCAGCAGCTTCCGGACTAGCGGGAGGGCGGCTGGAGAGACCCAGTACTTC
cdr3_aa: CASSFRTSGRAAGETQYF

d_call: -
j_call: TRBJ2-1
clone_size: -
v_call: TRBV28
cdr3_nt: TGTGCCAGCAACCCGAGATTCGACTCTGAGCAGTTCTTC
cdr3_aa: CASNPRFDSEQFF

d_call: -
j_call: TRBJ1-4
clone_size: -
v_call: TRBV5-1
cdr3_nt: TGCGCCAGCAGCTTGGTCCTGGGGGCTAATGAAAAACTGTTTTTT
cdr3_aa: CASSLVLGANEKLFF

d_call: TRBD2
j_call: TRBJ2-3
clone_size: -
v_call: TRBV7-2
cdr3_nt: TGTGCAGCGGGAGAGGAGGGGGATACGCAGTATTTT
cdr3_aa: CAAGEEGDTQYF

d_call: TRBD2
j_call: TRBJ2-7
clone_size: -
v_call: TRBV11-2
cdr3_nt: TGTGCCAGCAGCTTATTTCCCAGCGGGAGGTTCCCCTACGAGCAGTACTTC
cdr3_aa: CASSLFPSGRFPYEQYF

d_call: -
j_call: TRBJ2-2
clone_size: -
v_call: TRBV9
cdr3_nt: TGTGCCAGCAGCATCCGAGGAGCGAACACCGGGGAGCTGTTTTTT
cdr3_aa: CASSIRGANTGELFF

d_call: TRBD1
j_call: TRBJ1-3
clone_size: -
v_call: TRBV28
cdr3_nt: TGTGCCAGCAGTTCTCCGGGACAGGGGGCGGGAAACACCATATATTTT
cdr3_aa: CASSSPGQGAGNTIYF

d_call: -
j_call: TRBJ1-4
clone_size: -
v_call: TRBV4-2
cdr3_nt: TGTGCCAGCAGCCAAGATGACAGGTCCAATGAAAAACTGTTTTTT
cdr3_aa: CASSQDDRSNEKLFF

d_call: TRBD2
j_call: TRBJ2-5
clone_size: -
v_call: TRBV5-4
cdr3_nt: TGTGCCAGCAGCACGCGACTAGCGGGCCAAGAGACCCAGTACTTC
cdr3_aa: CASSTRLAGQETQYF

d_call: TRBD1
j_call: TRBJ1-1
clone_size: few
v_call: TRBV10-3
cdr3_nt: TGTGCCATCAGTGACCGCGGACAGGGAGGCACTGAAGCTTTCTTT
cdr3_aa: CAISDRGQGGTEAFF

d_call: -
j_call: TRBJ2-1
clone_size: -
v_call: TRBV18
cdr3_nt: TGTGCCAGCTCACCATCCCTATTGGGCAATGAGCAGTTCTTC
cdr3_aa: CASSPSLLGNEQFF